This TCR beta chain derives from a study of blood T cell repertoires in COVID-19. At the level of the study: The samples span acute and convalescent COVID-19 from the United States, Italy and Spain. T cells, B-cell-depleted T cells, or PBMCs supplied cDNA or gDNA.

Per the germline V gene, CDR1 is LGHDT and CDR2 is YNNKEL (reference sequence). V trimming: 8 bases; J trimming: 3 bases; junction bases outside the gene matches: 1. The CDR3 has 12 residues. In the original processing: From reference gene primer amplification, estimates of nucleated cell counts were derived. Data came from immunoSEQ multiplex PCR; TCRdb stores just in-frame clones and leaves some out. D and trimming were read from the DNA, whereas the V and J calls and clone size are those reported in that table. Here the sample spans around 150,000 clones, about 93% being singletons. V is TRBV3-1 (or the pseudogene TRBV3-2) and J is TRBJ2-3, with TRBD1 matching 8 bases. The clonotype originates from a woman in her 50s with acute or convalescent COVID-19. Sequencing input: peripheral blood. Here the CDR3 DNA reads TGTGCCAGCCAGGGGGCGACAGATACGCAGTATTTT. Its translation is CASQGATDTQYF.